Listed below are T cell receptor beta chains from one sample, sequenced in a study of blood T cell repertoires in COVID-19. Data came from immunoSEQ multiplex PCR; TCRdb stores just in-frame clones and leaves some out. Among some 200,000 clones listed, 87% were seen once. The sequenced material came from peripheral blood. The receptors shown here come from a man aged 55 to 69 with active or convalescent COVID-19. Both conserved end residues are part of each CDR3. The order of the fields is CDR3 DNA, CDR3 protein, V gene, J gene, clone size, D gene. The D gene is left open where the match is weak. Clone size is not always given. Where it is, it says once, few, many or a class for expanded clones.

TGTGCCAGCAGCCTCCGGGGTTTTACCGGGGAGCTGTTTTTT,CASSLRGFTGELFF,TRBV11-2,TRBJ2-2,-,-
TGTGCCAGCAGCAAAGCTTGGGGGGGGATACTTTACAATGAGCAGTTCTTC,CASSKAWGGILYNEQFF,TRBV21-1,TRBJ2-1,-,-
TGTGCCATCAGTGAACAGGGGGCGCTTGGGGAGCAGTACTTC,CAISEQGALGEQYF,TRBV10-3,TRBJ2-7,-,TRBD1
TGTGCCAGTAACCCCCAGGGGCTCTTCGGGAACACCATATATTTT,CASNPQGLFGNTIYF,TRBV19,TRBJ1-3,-,-
TGTGCCACCAGTCGACAGGGAATGGGTCAGCCCCAGCATTTT,CATSRQGMGQPQHF,TRBV24-1,TRBJ1-5,-,TRBD1
TGTGCCAGCAGACCCCGAGGACTAGCGGGGGGCGAAAACATTCAGTACTTC,CASRPRGLAGGENIQYF,TRBV27,TRBJ2-4,-,TRBD2
TGCGCCAGCAGCTTGGCTAGCGGGGGGGCCTGGGATGAGCAGTTCTTC,CASSLASGGAWDEQFF,TRBV5-1,TRBJ2-1,-,TRBD2
TGCGCCAGCAGCTTGGATCCAAGTGCAGGGGCCAAAAACATTCAGTACTTC,CASSLDPSAGAKNIQYF,TRBV5-1,TRBJ2-4,-,-
TGTGCCAGCAGCCCCTATGCGAGGGTTCGGGGCGGGGAGCTGTTTTTT,CASSPYARVRGGELFF,TRBV3-1/TRBV3-2,TRBJ2-2,-,-
TGTGCCAGTGGGGGGGACGGGAGCAATCAGCCCCAGCATTTT,CASGGDGSNQPQHF,TRBV2,TRBJ1-5,-,-
TGTGCCAGCAGCACCGACAGGGGGCCCACAGATACGCAGTATTTT,CASSTDRGPTDTQYF,TRBV5-8,TRBJ2-3,-,TRBD1
TGTGCCAGCAGTTACTCGACCGGGACAGGGTACAATCAGCCCCAGCATTTT,CASSYSTGTGYNQPQHF,TRBV6-2/TRBV6-3,TRBJ1-5,-,TRBD1
TGCAGCTCGCTAGCGGGGGGGTCTGAGACCCAGTACTTC,CSSLAGGSETQYF,TRBV29-1,TRBJ2-5,few,TRBD2
TGTGCCAGTAGTCGGGCGGACAGGGGGAACTATGGCTACACCTTC,CASSRADRGNYGYTF,TRBV19,TRBJ1-2,-,TRBD1
TGCAGTGCTAGTCCCGGGACTCCCCAGGCCGAGCAGTTCTTC,CSASPGTPQAEQFF,TRBV20-1,TRBJ2-1,-,-
TGTGCCTGGAGTCCCCCCGGGACAGGAGGCACCGGGGAGCTGTTTTTT,CAWSPPGTGGTGELFF,TRBV30,TRBJ2-2,-,TRBD1
TGTGCCAGCAGCGTCGGGGCGGGGGGGCCGATCGGCACAGATACGCAGTATTTT,CASSVGAGGPIGTDTQYF,TRBV9,TRBJ2-3,-,TRBD2
TGTGCCAGCAGCCAGGGACAGATCCCTTACGAGCAGTACTTC,CASSQGQIPYEQYF,TRBV9,TRBJ2-7,once,TRBD1
TGCGCCAGCAGCCAAGGATCAGCGGGGGGAGAGCAGTACTTC,CASSQGSAGGEQYF,TRBV4-1,TRBJ2-7,-,TRBD2
TGCAGCGTTGAAGGGGCCTACATGAACACTGAAGCTTTCTTT,CSVEGAYMNTEAFF,TRBV29-1,TRBJ1-1,once,-
TGTGCCAGCAGCCTACCGGGACAGACCTACGAGCAGTACTTC,CASSLPGQTYEQYF,TRBV5-5,TRBJ2-7,-,TRBD1
TGCGCCAGCAGCCAAGCTTACGGGGAGCTGTTTTTT,CASSQAYGELFF,TRBV4-1,TRBJ2-2,-,-
TGCGCCGGAGACAGGGCTCCTATGTTGAACACTGAAGCTTTCTTT,CAGDRAPMLNTEAFF,TRBV5-1,TRBJ1-1,-,TRBD1
TGTGCCACCAGCTCGCTAGCGGGGGACTCCAAAAACATTCAGTACTTC,CATSSLAGDSKNIQYF,TRBV15,TRBJ2-4,-,TRBD2
TGTGCCAGCAGCTTTCGGACTAGCTATTCGCGGGAGCAGTACTTC,CASSFRTSYSREQYF,TRBV11-2,TRBJ2-7,-,TRBD2
TGTGCCAGCAGCCCCCTTGAAAACAGGCTAACCTACGAGCAGTACTTC,CASSPLENRLTYEQYF,TRBV6-2/TRBV6-3,TRBJ2-7,-,-
TGTGCCACCAGTGTGGGTCAGGGCTCCACAGATACGCAGTATTTT,CATSVGQGSTDTQYF,TRBV24-1,TRBJ2-3,-,-
TGCGCCAGCAGCTTGAGTAGCGAAGAGACCCAGTACTTC,CASSLSSEETQYF,TRBV5-1,TRBJ2-5,-,-
TGTGCCAGCAGTTACCCGCGACTACTAGCCCCCCGCAATGAGCAGTTCTTC,CASSYPRLLAPRNEQFF,TRBV6-2/TRBV6-3,TRBJ2-1,-,-
TGCGCCAGCAGCTATGACAGAAACATTCAGTACTTC,CASSYDRNIQYF,TRBV5-1,TRBJ2-4,-,-
TGTGCCAGCAGGATGACTAGCGGGGGGGATGGCACCGGGGAGCTGTTTTTT,CASRMTSGGDGTGELFF,TRBV2,TRBJ2-2,once,TRBD2
TGTGCCAGTAGTGATGACTTGAGAATAACTGAAGCTTTCTTT,CASSDDLRITEAFF,TRBV19,TRBJ1-1,-,-
TGTGCCAGCAGCTTTAACAGGGGCTCTGGAAACACCATATATTTT,CASSFNRGSGNTIYF,TRBV5-4,TRBJ1-3,-,TRBD1
TGTGCCAGCACTGGGGACAGGGGGGAAAAACTGTTTTTT,CASTGDRGEKLFF,TRBV4-2,TRBJ1-4,-,TRBD1
TGTGCCAGCAGCAGGGGCGGACGAGCAGCCGAGCAGTACTTC,CASSRGGRAAEQYF,TRBV6-2/TRBV6-3,TRBJ2-7,-,-
TGTGCCAGCAGTGCCGGAAGCGAAAATGAAAAACTGTTTTTT,CASSAGSENEKLFF,TRBV2,TRBJ1-4,-,-
TGTGCCAGTAGGGCAGGTTACTCAACTAATGAAAAACTGTTTTTT,CASRAGYSTNEKLFF,TRBV19,TRBJ1-4,-,-
TGCGCCAGCAGTGAGAACAGGGCGGCTAACTATGGCTACACCTTC,CASSENRAANYGYTF,TRBV10-2,TRBJ1-2,-,-
TGTGCCAGCAGCGTCAGGGTATATAATTCACCCCTCCACTTT,CASSVRVYNSPLHF,TRBV9,TRBJ1-6,-,-
TGTGCCAGCTCAATTCCGGGACAGGGTGACACTGAAGCTTTCTTT,CASSIPGQGDTEAFF,TRBV18,TRBJ1-1,-,TRBD1
TGTGCCAGCAGCATGGGACAGGGTAATCACCAGCCCCAGCATTTT,CASSMGQGNHQPQHF,TRBV7-9,TRBJ1-5,-,TRBD1
TGTGCCAGCAGCCCCACAGGAGTACCCCTCCACTTT,CASSPTGVPLHF,TRBV6-5,TRBJ1-6,-,-
TGTGCCACCACACCTAAGGGGGCGACTAGCACAGATACGCAGTATTTT,CATTPKGATSTDTQYF,TRBV24-1,TRBJ2-3,-,TRBD1
TGCGCCAGCAGCCAAGAGACAGGGTCCCCCTTCGGGCAGTACTTC,CASSQETGSPFGQYF,TRBV4-1,TRBJ2-7,-,TRBD1